This section outlines one TCR beta chain sequence together with its context. Its antigen is unknown. The data are from a study of shared clonotypes between healthy human individuals. Study-level results: Estimated clonotype richness was generally higher in naive than memory subsets. Rarefaction curves obtained for sorted subsets showed sequencing incomplete despite large depth.

Clones were read by immunoSEQ multiplex PCR, and TCRdb kept only the in-frame ones, dropping some. The data contain millions of clones, 95% of them seen just once; the ten biggest clones take up 0.1% to 0.15%. This CDR3 has 13 residues. Germline assignment: CDR1 SGHTA and CDR2 FQGNSA. Trimming took off 6 bases at V and 3 bases at J, with 9 bases between the two ends. None of the donors, who were healthy HIV-negative adults, had recently had acute infections or vaccinations. Splitting of CD4+ cells produced CD45RA+ naive and CD45RA-negative memory subsets. The clonotype comes from a man aged 18 to 30 in good health. The V call is TRBV7-2, the J call TRBJ2-1; weak D call: TRBD1 (6 bases). The specimen was naive CD4+ T cells sorted from blood. The subset: CD45RA+ positively selected. The CDR3 spells CASRKGDYNEQFF. Here the CDR3 DNA reads TGTGCCAGCAGGAAGGGGGACTACAATGAGCAGTTCTTC.